Included here is one T cell receptor (beta chain) sequence, with context. Its antigen is not identified. CD45RO/CCR7/CD25/CD127/CD95/CD27 staining was used to isolate CD4+ naive, central memory, regulatory and stem cell-like memory cells by sorting. This entry comes from a study of beta chain features in type 1 diabetes. Study-wide background: Healthy donors and patients had similar age, gender and cell yields. General study findings and limits: In type 1 diabetes patients, VDJ junctions had fewer insertions; deletions at these junctions were more frequent. There was a moderate but significant shortening of TCRB CDR3s in all four CD4+ subsets of Type 1 diabetes patients.

cDNA synthesis used the whole RNA isolate, giving expressed TCRB sequences. The repertoire was sequenced with immunoSEQ multiplex PCR; TCRdb's copy has only in-frame clones and lacks some. The table shows some 25,000 clones, with approximately 55% occurring only once. Trimming pared 2 bases from V and 6 bases from J, leaving 7 bases between. The CDR3 has 13 amino acids. CDR1 is SEHNR and CDR2 is FQNEAQ in the germline V gene (reference sequence). Source material: Tregs from blood. This chain links TRBV7-9 with TRBJ1-4; D remains unclear. This TCR derives from a woman between 18 and 29 years old with type 1 diabetes. DNA of the CDR3: TGTGCCAGCAGCTTATCTCAGTATGAAAAACTGTTTTTT. It translates to CASSLSQYEKLFF.